The present entry profiles one T cell receptor beta chain with its context. Its antigen is as yet unknown. This may be a read error: a much more frequent sequence differs by one nucleotide. TCRdb re-called the 5' RACE reads with MiXCR, one entry per CDR3 protein. This sample has around 3,600 distinct CDR3 sequences, with around 15% found just once. This record belongs to a study of spatial heterogeneity in lung cancer. Study results and limitations: Expanded intratumoral alpha and beta TCR counts tracked tumor mutation counts. Estimated coverage of tumor T cells was about 7% for alpha and around 13% for beta chains.

CDR1 is SEHNR and CDR2 is FQNEAQ in the germline V gene (reference sequence). The CDR3 is made up of 15 amino acids. Documented time point: sample taken at primary tumor resection. Sequencing of whole RNA from tumor, nontumor lung or frozen PBMC involved no sorting. The receptor's source is a female donor with early-stage non-small cell lung cancer. The sample here was lung tumor tissue, taken at surgery. The chain recombines TRBV7-9 with TRBJ1-2, with 9 bases identical to TRBD1. CDR3 sequence reads: CVSSSGTGQHYGYTF. The CDR3 region has the DNA TGTGTCAGCAGCTCCGGGACAGGGCAGCACTATGGCTACACCTTC. Full variable domain (rest looked up from reference TRBV7-9 and TRBJ1-2): DTGVSQNPRHKITKRGQNVTFRCDPISEHNRLYWYRQTLGQGPEFLTYFQNEAQLEKSRLLSDRFSAERPKGSFSTLEIQRTEQGDSAMYLCVSSSGTGQHYGYTFGSGTRLTVV.